The TCR beta chain described here comes from a study of T cells in Graves' hyperthyroidism and ophthalmopathy. Study overall: Peripheral blood was obtained at initial diagnosis, preceding any treatment.

CDR1 is MDHEN, CDR2 SYDVKM, per germline. CDR3 length: 12 amino acids. V shed 7 bases and J shed 7 bases, with 11 bases lying between them. Whole-study findings and limits: The model anticipated ophthalmopathy a median 6.5 months pre-onset.

What was amplified from RNA transcripts were TCR beta CDR3 regions. First-round RT-PCR targeting the TCR CDR3 was performed with the HTBI primer set. TCRdb reanalysed the multiplex PCR reads using MiXCR and keeps one entry per CDR3 protein. The repertoire includes 640,000 or so distinct CDR3 sequences, 12% to 15% of them detected once, and roughly 7% sits in the top ten. Clinical Activity Scores of at least 3, NOSPECS grades of at least 4 and durations under 3 months characterized ophthalmopathy patients. Regarding this clonotype: Its cognate antigen is unknown.

Sequenced material: blood. The TCR originated in a woman aged 18 to 35 with Graves' ophthalmopathy. The V gene is TRBV28, the J gene TRBJ1-5; D not certain. The CDR3 reads CASTLGLQPQHF. The CDR3, as DNA: TGTGCCAGCACCTTAGGGTTACAGCCCCAGCATTTT. Complete variable domain (other parts from reference TRBV28 and TRBJ1-5): DVKVTQSSRYLVKRTGEKVFLECVQDMDHENMFWYRQDPGLGLRLIYFSYDVKMKEKGDIPEGYSVSREKKERFSLILESASTNQTSMYLCASTLGLQPQHFGDGTRLSIL.